The T cell receptor beta chain described here comes from a study of shared clonotypes between healthy human individuals (dated by TCRdb to 2019 to 2021). Broadly, across the study: The cohort included three men and a couple of women between 18 and 49 years of age. For each donor, three plates each were used for CD4 naive and CD4 memory, two plates were used for CD8 naive, and one plate was used for CD8 memory. The study deeply sequenced blood TCR repertoires of about five healthy adults to estimate repertoire size and the extent of clonotype sharing between individuals. To increase sequencing depth and limit assay-specific biases, different laboratories used diverse techniques to prepare libraries and sequence TCR repertoires. Per donor, leukapheresis produced somewhere between about 0.8 and 9 billion PBMCs. What the work shows at the level of the full study, not this receptor alone: Sharing across several donors was observed for 4.5% to 6.5% of naive CD4, over 3% of naive CD8, about 2.5% of memory CD4, and 0.4% of memory CD8 clonotypes. Rarefaction of sorted-subset datasets indicated incomplete sequencing despite the large sequencing depth. Clonotypes shared by all four sorted-subset donors showed higher generation probabilities than non-shared clonotypes. Because the study included only a small number of donors, the genetic and exposure-history diversity represented was limited. Pairwise subsampling led to the expectation that sequencing depth would affect the degree of clonotype sharing among donors. Sampling was limited to blood, and TCR repertoires in tissue likely differ from TCR repertoires in blood. Estimated clonotype richness was generally larger for naive than for memory subsets.

Using the deep immunoSEQ assay, multiplex PCR amplified TCR CDR3 regions from genomic DNA. For each cell subset, the extracted genomic DNA was distributed evenly across all wells of several immunoSEQ 96-well plates, and each plate served as one replicate. For sorted subsets, around 200 ng genomic DNA, equal to about 30,000 T cell genomes, was loaded into each replicate PCR. Purified libraries were measured with a Qubit 3.0 fluorometer, size-checked on a Bioanalyzer 2100, and measured again with the KAPA Library Quantification kit. A separate single-read 150-cycle Illumina NextSeq 550 flow cell was used to sequence each immunoSEQ 96-well plate. Concerning the study's data processing: Because the immunoSEQ output held only junctional sequences and lacked quality scores, the filtering could not match the filtering applied to full-length reads. To assign V/J genes and CDR3, sequences were annotated using PyIR, a Python wrapper for IgBLAST v1.9, with IMGT germline references. Any read was removed if the V/J assignment was weak (E-value above 1e-6), the CDR3 was missing, or the read contained stop codons, out-of-frame junctions, or ambiguous translated residues. V3J clonotypes were defined by identical inferred V gene, J gene, and CDR3 amino acid sequence. Percentage overlap between repertoires was calculated by dividing the number of shared unique clonotypes by the size of the smaller repertoire. RTK rarefaction, the Chao1 estimator, and Recon v2.1 estimates of unobserved clonotypes were used to assess repertoire richness. Generation probabilities were computed with OLGA for all TCRbeta clonotypes obtained by the gDNA method from several donors. TCRdb re-hosts the immuneACCESS table, in-frame sequences only. Its copies lack some clones; in the studies checked, an unresolved V gene accounts for under half of them, and the cause for the rest is not known. V and J calls and clone size are copied from that table; D and trimming were computed from the DNA. This sample gives over a million clones in total; more than 65% of them show up just once. The top ten clones comprise about 1.5% of the sample.

CDR1 SGHRS and CDR2 YFSETQ were looked up in the germline V gene. From the cysteine up to the phenylalanine, the CDR3 has a length of 15 residues. Here the CDR3 DNA is all that survives: 45 bases in frame from base 1. The V and J ends are trimmed by 3 bases and 10 bases, leaving 17 bases between them. The donors were healthy, HIV-negative adults who had no recently reported acute infections or vaccinations. Only Caucasian adults living in Nashville, Tennessee, USA were represented among the donors. Magnetic negative selection was used to enrich CD4+ T cells, after which naive cells were positively selected on CD45RA and the negative fraction became the memory subset. After blood collection by leukapheresis, PBMCs were isolated using Ficoll-Histopaque density gradient centrifugation and then cryopreserved in the vapor phase of liquid nitrogen. Analytical flow cytometry was used to check the purity and quantity of each magnetically sorted T cell population. Each sorted fraction had its genomic DNA isolated and then quantified by UV absorbance on a Nanodrop 2000c.

The sample holds one count of this clone. This clone's antigen is unknown. Per-base quality was not reported, and no clone a single base away is much larger than it. The receptor was isolated from a man aged 18 to 35 in good health. Sequences were obtained from memory CD4+ T cells sorted from blood. Taken with the paper, the label for cell subset or site translates to: CD45RA-negative fraction. In this chain, TRBV5-1 is recombined with TRBJ1-6; perhaps TRBD1 is the D gene, with 5 bases matching. The nucleotides read TGCGCCAGCAGCTCGGGGACGGTAGGGTCATCACCCCTCCACTTT. It is translated as CASSSGTVGSSPLHF.